This passage covers 18 T cell receptor beta chains from one sample sequenced in a study of blood T cells in healthy people across ages. For the second PCR, which ran for about 6 to 12 cycles, a sample-barcoded 5' primer and a J-beta primer mix were used. TCRdb reprocessed the 5' RACE reads via MiXCR and lists one record per CDR3 protein. The sample contains about 780,000 distinct CDR3 sequences, about 47% of which appear only once. Sequencing input: blood. The receptors come from an elderly man in good health.

This clonotype has more than one count but fewer than ten. The rearrangement joins TRBV10-3 to TRBJ2-1; the match to TRBD1 covers 10 bases. Germline values: CDR1 ENHRY, CDR2 SYGVKD. The CDR3 is made up of 14 amino acids. With 7 bases clipped from V and 6 bases from J, the junction kept 6 bases outside the gene matches. CDR3 amino acids: CAITGDRGGNEQFF. The CDR3 DNA reads TGTGCCATCACGGGGGACAGGGGAGGCAATGAGCAGTTCTTC.

There are a few counts of this clonotype. The J gene is TRBJ1-4, the V gene TRBV28; no clear D. This CDR3 spans 14 amino acids. CDR1 is MDHEN, CDR2 SYDVKM, per germline. V lost 6 bases, J lost 4 bases, and 12 bases lay in between. The CDR3 reads CASRKPGNNEKLFF. CDR3 in DNA: TGTGCCAGCAGGAAGCCGGGGAATAATGAAAAACTGTTTTTT.

J is TRBJ1-5 and V is TRBV7-2; TRBD1 matches 7 bases. J was trimmed by 5 bases and V by 5 bases; bases with no gene match: 6. CDR3 length: 14 amino acids. CDR1 and CDR2 (germline): SGHTA, FQGNSA. DNA of the CDR3: TGTGCCAGCAGCCCTAGGGGGCGCGATCAGCCCCAGCATTTT. Translating gives CASSPRGRDQPQHF.

This clonotype was observed a few times. The CDR3: CSARPLSGSSYNEQFF. For the CDR3, the DNA is TGCAGTGCTAGACCCCTTTCTGGGAGCTCCTACAATGAGCAGTTCTTC. This rearrangement joins TRBV20-1 to TRBJ2-1; weak D call: TRBD2 (5 bases). CDR3 length: 16 residues. Trimming stripped 2 bases from V and 0 bases from J, with 14 bases between. Germline CDR1 DFQATT, CDR2 SNEGSKA (reference sequence).

The chain employs TRBV5-1 and TRBJ2-7; maybe TRBD1 (6 bases). The CDR3 runs to 13 residues. The V gene's germline CDR1 is SGHRS and CDR2 YFSETQ. The germline V and J ends were trimmed by 4 bases and 2 bases, with 10 bases remaining between them. CDR3 nucleotide sequence: TGCGCCAGCAGCGGAACAGGGACCTACGAGCAGTACTTC. This encodes CASSGTGTYEQYF.

This chain uses TRBV10-3 with TRBJ2-7, with D perhaps assigned TRBD1 or TRBD2 (6 bases each). The germline V and J ends were trimmed by 6 bases and 2 bases, with 17 bases remaining between them. Germline CDR1 is ENHRY and CDR2 is SYGVKD. CDR3 length equals 15 residues. The chain's CDR3 is CAISSRGVSTYEQYF. The CDR3 region has the DNA TGTGCCATCAGCTCAAGGGGGGTTTCAACCTACGAGCAGTACTTC.

The chain employs TRBV7-2 and TRBJ2-5; 9 positions match TRBD2. This CDR3 is 13 amino acids long. V was pared by 5 bases and J by 4 bases, with 2 bases of the junction left unmatched. Germline CDR1 reads SGHTA; CDR2 reads FQGNSA. In DNA form, the CDR3 reads TGTGCCAGCAGCGGAGCGGGAGGAGAGACCCAGTACTTC. It translates to CASSGAGGETQYF.

The chain couples TRBV7-8 to TRBJ2-7, with D possibly matching TRBD1 (5 bases). This CDR3 contains 14 residues. Per germline, CDR1 SGHVS and CDR2 FQNEAQ. V was cut by 6 bases and J by 1 base, with 13 bases left in between. CDR3 nucleotide sequence: TGTGCCAGCAGGCCCCCCGCAGGGTCCTACGAGCAGTACTTC. Amino acid sequence: CASRPPAGSYEQYF. Filled out from reference TRBV7-8 and TRBJ2-7, the complete variable domain reads GAGVSQSPRYKVAKRGQDVALRCDPISGHVSLFWYQQALGQGPEFLTYFQNEAQLDKSGLPSDRFFAERPEGSVSTLKIQRTQQEDSAVYLCASRPPAGSYEQYFGPGTRLTVT.

The sample holds many counts of this clonotype. This chain uses TRBV11-3 with TRBJ2-7; 10 nucleotides match TRBD2. Germline assignment: CDR1 SGHNT and CDR2 YENEEA. Trimming cost V 4 bases and J 0 bases; bases outside gene matches: 3. The CDR3 is 15 amino acids. The CDR3 protein is CASSSTSGDSYEQYF. CDR3 bases: TGTGCCAGCAGCTCTACTAGCGGGGACTCCTACGAGCAGTACTTC. Complete variable domain (other parts from reference TRBV11-3 and TRBJ2-7): EAGVVQSPRYKIIEKKQPVAFWCNPISGHNTLYWYLQNLGQGPELLIRYENEEAVDDSQLPKDRFSAERLKGVDSTLKIQPAELGDSAVYLCASSSTSGDSYEQYFGPGTRLTVT.

The gene calls are TRBV21-1 and TRBJ2-3; no check of the table's D call, TRBD1, against the DNA was made. TRBV21-1 counts as a pseudogene. CDR3 length: 15 residues. CDR3: CASSKDDAGKDTQYF. CDR3 nucleotides: TGTGCCAGCAGCAAAGATGATGCAGGGAAGGATACGCAGTATTTT.

Written as DNA, the CDR3 is TGTGCCAGCAGTGGGACTAGCGGGAAATCCTACAATGAGCAGTTCTTC. The encoded protein is CASSGTSGKSYNEQFF. The chain has TRBV2 and TRBJ2-1; TRBD2 matches at 12 bases. There are 16 residues in the CDR3. J gave up 1 base and V 4 bases, and 2 bases lay outside the gene matches. Per germline, CDR1 SNHLY and CDR2 FYNNEI. Full variable domain (remainder filled in from reference TRBV2 and TRBJ2-1): EPEVTQTPSHQVTQMGQEVILRCVPISNHLYFYWYRQILGQKVEFLVSFYNNEISEKSEIFDDQFSVERPDGSNFTLKIRSTKLEDSAMYFCASSGTSGKSYNEQFFGPGTRLTVL.

The chain couples TRBV6-2 or TRBV6-3 to TRBJ2-3, with 9 bases that match TRBD2. CDR1 is MNHEY, CDR2 SVGEGT, per germline. CDR3 size: 15 residues. With V trimmed by 6 bases and J by 4 bases, 8 bases remained unmatched. CDR3 nucleotides: TGTGCCAGCAGACGAGCGGGAGGCGGCTCAGATACGCAGTATTTT. This sequence encodes CASRRAGGGSDTQYF.

CDR3 protein: CASSLTRGVYEQYF. In DNA, the CDR3 is TGTGCCAGCAGTTTAACCCGGGGGGTCTACGAGCAGTACTTC. The chain uses TRBV27 and TRBJ2-7; 7 bases are a match to TRBD2. The germline V gene encodes CDR1 MNHEY and CDR2 SMNVEV (reference sequence). There are 14 residues in the CDR3. V was pared by 2 bases and J by 3 bases, with 4 bases of the junction left unmatched.

The V gene is TRBV5-1, the J gene TRBJ2-1; TRBD2 matches 14 bases. CDR3 length equals 20 residues. J lost 5 bases, V lost 1 base, and 14 bases had no gene match. Looked up from germline, CDR1 is SGHRS and CDR2 is YFSETQ. The CDR3, as DNA: TGCGCCAGCAGCTTGATCGGGACTAGCGGGAGCTCGAGGATCGACAATGAGCAGTTCTTC. Its protein product is CASSLIGTSGSSRIDNEQFF.

This clonotype was detected a few times. The V gene is TRBV28, the J gene TRBJ2-7, with 9 bases identical to TRBD2. J gave up 6 bases and V 7 bases, and 10 bases lay outside the gene matches. Germline CDR1 MDHEN, CDR2 SYDVKM. This CDR3 has 14 residues. Here the CDR3 reads CASTLAGEGPEQYF. The DNA for the CDR3 is TGTGCCAGCACCTTAGCGGGAGAGGGTCCCGAGCAGTACTTC. Filled out from reference TRBV28 and TRBJ2-7, the complete variable domain reads DVKVTQSSRYLVKRTGEKVFLECVQDMDHENMFWYRQDPGLGLRLIYFSYDVKMKEKGDIPEGYSVSREKKERFSLILESASTNQTSMYLCASTLAGEGPEQYFGPGTRLTVT.

This sequence joins TRBV7-8 and TRBJ2-5; D unclear. Germline lookup yields CDR1 SGHVS and CDR2 FQNEAQ. The CDR3 spans 12 residues. Trimming left V 5 bases short and J 5 bases short, with 9 bases between. The CDR3, as DNA: TGTGCCAGCAGCCCATCCCCGGAGACCCAGTACTTC. Its translation: CASSPSPETQYF.

The CDR3 nucleotides are TGTGCCAGCAGTTTAGAGTTGGCGGGAGGTCCAGATACGCAGTATTTT. Amino acids: CASSLELAGGPDTQYF. The chain uses TRBV28 and TRBJ2-3; TRBD2 matches at 8 bases. The germline V gene has CDR1 MDHEN and CDR2 SYDVKM. The ends lost 2 bases at V and 4 bases at J; junction bases unmatched: 8. The CDR3 runs 16 residues.

The chain recombines TRBV25-1 with TRBJ2-5; 11 nucleotides agree with TRBD2. The junction had 12 bases not matched to a gene; V was cut back by 0 bases and J by 9 bases. The V gene's germline CDR1 is MGHDK and CDR2 SYGVNS. This CDR3 comprises 17 residues. The CDR3 spells CASSEYHSGRAREAQYF. CDR3 nucleotide sequence: TGTGCCAGCAGTGAATACCATAGCGGGAGGGCCAGGGAGGCCCAGTACTTC. Combining the CDR3 with reference TRBV25-1 and TRBJ2-5 gives the whole variable domain EADIYQTPRYLVIGTGKKITLECSQTMGHDKMYWYQQDPGMELHLIHYSYGVNSTEKGDLSSESTVSRIRTEHFPLTLESARPSHTSQYLCASSEYHSGRAREAQYFGPGTRLLVL.